The clone carrying this T cell receptor beta chain was counted ten times or more. This CDR3 has 17 amino acids. With 8 bases clipped from V and 5 bases from J, the junction kept 18 bases outside the gene matches. In germline, CDR1 is LNHDA, CDR2 SQIVND (reference sequence). This sample is drawn from a study of T-cell reconstitution after alpha-beta-depleted transplantation in children. A library of TCRbeta sequences, prepared with unique molecular identifiers, was generated. TCRdb analysed the PCR reads with MiXCR anew, one entry per CDR3 protein. The sample has approximately 270,000 distinct CDR3 sequences, 9.9% seen once.

The source was PBMCs from the stem cell graft donor, collected from the stem cell graft. The receptor was derived from a human donor who donated a stem cell graft to a child with SCID. The V gene is TRBV19, the J gene TRBJ2-5, with 9 bases identical to TRBD1. CDR3 in amino acids: CASEKGTGTQSLETQYF. As DNA, the CDR3 is TGTGCCAGTGAAAAGGGGACAGGGACCCAGAGTCTGGAGACCCAGTACTTC.